Each of the 11 T cell receptor beta chains below was sequenced from the same sample in a study of T cells in Graves' hyperthyroidism and ophthalmopathy. The CDR3 regions of TCR beta were amplified from RNA transcripts. The HTBI primer set served for first-round RT-PCR of the TCR CDR3. TCRdb used MiXCR to reprocess the multiplex PCR reads, holding one entry per CDR3 protein. There are around 760,000 distinct CDR3 sequences in the sample; roughly 32% occur only once, and around 31% lies in the top ten. Specimen: blood. The receptors originated from a woman in her 40s with Graves' hyperthyroidism.

For this clonotype: Because it lacks the conserved phenylalanine or tryptophan at the end, this CDR3 is likely a read error. The chain carries TRBV7-3 and TRBJ1-1; D ambiguous. The ends were cut back, 3 bases at V and 0 bases at J, with 5 bases in the middle. CDR3 length: 13 residues. The germline V gene has CDR1 SGHTA and CDR2 FQGTGA. CDR3 bases: TGTGCCAGCAGCTTGACGGTGAACACTGAAGCTTTCCTT. As protein: CASSLTVNTEAFL.

The chain employs TRBV20-1 and TRBJ1-6; 9 bases match TRBD1. V shed 2 bases and J 9 bases; nucleotides not matched to a gene: 11. This CDR3 is 16 amino acids long. The germline V gene encodes CDR1 DFQATT and CDR2 SNEGSKA (reference sequence). This chain's CDR3 is CSARRTGEAGRSPLHF. CDR3 nucleotide sequence: TGCAGTGCTAGAAGGACAGGGGAAGCCGGCCGTTCACCCCTCCACTTT.

The chain employs TRBV5-2 and TRBJ2-7; the DNA was not used to check the table's D call, TRBD1. TRBV5-2 is noted as a pseudogene. The CDR3 covers 13 residues. The CDR3 region has the DNA TGTGCCAGCAACGGACAGGGGATCTACGAGCAGTACTTC. Its translation: CASNGQGIYEQYF.

J is TRBJ2-2 and V is TRBV5-1, with TRBD2 identical over 9 bases. There are 17 residues in the CDR3. The V gene end was trimmed by 4 bases and the J gene end by 6 bases; junction bases not matched to a gene: 13. CDR1 is SGHRS and CDR2 is YFSETQ in the germline V gene. The CDR3 DNA reads as TGCGCCAGCAGCCAAGATGCCGATGTAGCGGGGGCCGGGGAGCTGTTTTTT. Its protein is CASSQDADVAGAGELFF.

This clonotype appeared a few times. The rearrangement uses TRBV5-1 and TRBJ2-5; no clear D gene. Germline lookup yields CDR1 SGHRS and CDR2 YFSETQ. V gave up 3 bases and J gave up 3 bases, with 9 bases separating them. The CDR3 length is 13 residues. CDR3 nucleotides: TGCGCCAGCAGCTCAAACACAGAAGAGACCCAGTACTTC. Its protein product is CASSSNTEETQYF.

This clonotype was observed a handful of times. This sequence joins TRBV24-1 and TRBJ2-5, with 9 bases lining up with TRBD1. CDR3 length: 17 amino acids. J gave up 2 bases and V 3 bases, and 9 bases lay outside the gene matches. Germline V gene sequence: CDR1 KGHDR, CDR2 SFDVKD. The CDR3 here is CATSDRIETGGQETQYF. CDR3 bases: TGTGCCACCAGTGATCGGATAGAGACAGGGGGACAAGAGACCCAGTACTTC.

The V and J genes are TRBV29-1 and TRBJ1-2, with D unresolved. With 3 bases removed from V and 8 bases from J, the gap between germline ends came to 7 bases. This CDR3 is built from 10 residues. Germline CDR1 SQVTM, CDR2 ANQGSEA. DNA of the CDR3: TGCAGCGTTGAGGCGACAGGCTACACCTTC. This codes for CSVEATGYTF. Complete variable domain (other parts from reference TRBV29-1 and TRBJ1-2): SAVISQKPSRDICQRGTSLTIQCQVDSQVTMMFWYRQQPGQSLTLIATANQGSEATYESGFVIDKFPISRPNLTFSTLTVSNMSPEDSSIYLCSVEATGYTFGSGTRLTVV.

This clonotype was observed a few times. The chain recombines TRBV7-2 with TRBJ1-2; possibly TRBD1 for D (6 bases). The germline V and J ends were trimmed by 1 base and 1 base, with 10 bases remaining between them. CDR1 is SGHTA, CDR2 FQGNSA, per germline. The CDR3 extends over 15 amino acids. CDR3 sequence: CASSLGMDSNYGYTF. CDR3 nucleotides: TGTGCCAGCAGCTTAGGGATGGACAGTAACTATGGCTACACCTTC.

Concerning this clonotype: With a far larger clone one base away, a read error is the likely cause. Because it lacks the conserved phenylalanine or tryptophan at the end, this CDR3 is likely a read error. The chain employs TRBV19 and TRBJ1-1; a weak D match, TRBD1 (5 bases). The CDR3 loop spans 14 amino acids. V dropped 5 bases and J dropped 1 base, with 11 bases sitting between them. The germline V gene has CDR1 LNHDA and CDR2 SQIVND (reference sequence). The CDR3 sequence: CASSLGTENTEAFS. The DNA of the CDR3 is TGTGCCAGTAGTTTGGGGACGGAGAACACTGAAGCTTTCTCT.

Details on this clonotype: This may stem from a read error, because a much larger clone lies one nucleotide away. This chain uses TRBV7-4 with TRBJ2-7; TRBD1 matches 8 bases. V shed 4 bases, J shed 6 bases, and the junction held 5 bases outside the gene matches. CDR1 and CDR2 from the germline V gene are SGHVT and SQSDAQ. The CDR3 is 13 amino acids. CDR3 in amino acids: CASSWDRSSEQYF. CDR3 DNA: TGTGCCAGCAGCTGGGACAGGAGTAGCGAGCAGTACTTC.

This clonotype was seen repeatedly, ten times or more. This sequence joins TRBV7-9 and TRBJ1-5, with 9 bases fitting TRBD1. CDR1 SEHNR and CDR2 FQNEAQ come from the germline V gene (reference sequence). V dropped 4 bases and J dropped 4; count of bases not matched to a gene: 8. The CDR3 sequence is 16 residues long. CDR3 region: CASSSDRDRVNQPQHF. In DNA, the CDR3 is TGTGCCAGCAGCTCCGACCGGGACAGGGTGAATCAGCCCCAGCATTTT.